The 10 T cell receptor beta chains below come from one sample, sequenced in a study of shared clonotypes between healthy human individuals. Assay used: immunoSEQ multiplex PCR; TCRdb lists only in-frame clones, some missing. The sample carries hundreds of thousands of clones, less than 85% recorded once. Sequenced material: memory CD4+ T cells sorted from blood. As for subset: CD45RA-negative fraction. These receptors were obtained from a woman in her 30s in good health.

V usage is TRBV5-1 and J usage is TRBJ2-1; 8 bases map to TRBD1. This CDR3 is built from 15 residues. CDR1 is SGHRS and CDR2 is YFSETQ in the germline V gene. The J segment lost 8 bases and the V segment lost 4 bases, leaving 11 bases of the junction unmatched. DNA for the CDR3: TGCGCCAGCAGCCCAACCGGGACAGGAATTTATGAGCAGTTCTTC. It translates to CASSPTGTGIYEQFF. The full variable domain, with the rest looked up from reference TRBV5-1 and TRBJ2-1, is KAGVTQTPRYLIKTRGQQVTLSCSPISGHRSVSWYQQTPGQGLQFLFEYFSETQRNKGNFPGRFSGRQFSNSRSEMNVSTLELGDSALYLCASSPTGTGIYEQFFGPGTRLTVL.

The V call is TRBV19, the J call TRBJ1-1; 8 bases match TRBD1. Trimming removed 5 bases from V and 7 bases from J; junction bases left unmatched: 15. In germline, CDR1 is LNHDA, CDR2 SQIVND (reference sequence). The CDR3 length is 16 residues. CDR3 bases: TGTGCCAGTAGTGTCCCCTCCAGGGGGCATAGGGATGAAGCTTTCTTT. The encoded protein is CASSVPSRGHRDEAFF.

This chain joins TRBV10-3 and TRBJ2-7; possibly TRBD2 for D (6 bases). V lost 8 bases and J lost 0, with 26 bases in between. This CDR3 comprises 18 residues. Germline lookup yields CDR1 ENHRY and CDR2 SYGVKD. The CDR3 loop is CAIGPGTGVGRSSYEQYF. The CDR3 nucleotides are TGTGCCATCGGTCCCGGGACGGGAGTCGGAAGAAGCTCCTACGAGCAGTACTTC.

This clone was detected once. The chain uses TRBV9 and TRBJ2-2, with D perhaps matching TRBD2 (7 bases). This CDR3 has 15 residues. Trimming took off 4 bases at V and 6 bases at J, with 16 bases between the two ends. Germline CDR1 is SGDLS and CDR2 is YYNGEE. DNA for the CDR3: TGTGCCAGCAGCCCTCAATGGCGGGGGCCCGGGGAGCTGTTTTTT. This encodes CASSPQWRGPGELFF.

This chain connects TRBV29-1 to TRBJ2-3, with 7 bases identical to TRBD2. The CDR3 contains 15 residues. The junction had 14 bases not matched to a gene; V was cut back by 5 bases and J by 6 bases. Germline V gene data show CDR1 as SQVTM and CDR2 as ANQGSEA. CDR3 protein: CSVPWEGRDLDTQYF. CDR3 nucleotides: TGCAGCGTTCCCTGGGAGGGACGTGATTTGGATACGCAGTATTTT.

This clone was picked up a small number of times. The genes are TRBV5-1 and TRBJ1-6; 7 bases match TRBD1. After removal of 4 bases from V and 0 bases from J, the junction contained 4 bases not matched to a gene. This CDR3 comprises 16 residues. Looked up from germline, CDR1 is SGHRS and CDR2 is YFSETQ. DNA of the CDR3: TGCGCCAGCAGCGTAGGGGACAGCTCCTATAATTCACCCCTCCACTTT. The encoded protein is CASSVGDSSYNSPLHF.

This clone was counted once. The rearrangement joins TRBV14 to TRBJ2-3, with 12 bases lining up with TRBD2. The CDR3 loop spans 17 amino acids. Germline CDR1 reads SGHDN; CDR2 reads FVKESK. V lost 2 bases to trimming and J lost 2 bases; unmatched junction nucleotides: 5. CDR3 in DNA: TGTGCCAGCAGCCAATACGGACTAGCGGGATTCACAGATACGCAGTATTTT. It translates to CASSQYGLAGFTDTQYF. Based on the CDR3 plus reference TRBV14 and TRBJ2-3, the full variable domain is EAGVTQFPSHSVIEKGQTVTLRCDPISGHDNLYWYRRVMGKEIKFLLHFVKESKQDESGMPNNRFLAERTGGTYSTLKVQPAELEDSGVYFCASSQYGLAGFTDTQYFGPGTRLTVL.

The chain couples TRBV4-2 to TRBJ2-1, with no clear D. Trimming removed 4 bases from V and 10 bases from J, with 17 bases in between. Looked up from germline, CDR1 is LGHNA and CDR2 is YNFKEQ. This CDR3 spans 14 amino acids. The CDR3 protein is CASSLRSMVVEQFF. The CDR3 bases are TGTGCCAGCAGCCTCCGGTCTATGGTTGTCGAGCAGTTCTTC.

This clone was seen only a few times. The genes are TRBV5-1 and TRBJ1-1, with a tentative D call TRBD1 (5 bases). Looked up from germline, CDR1 is SGHRS and CDR2 is YFSETQ. The CDR3 spans 15 residues. V dropped 4 bases and J dropped 8 bases, with 21 bases sitting between them. The CDR3 nucleotides read TGCGCCAGCAGCCTTTTCGACAGAGACGAGAAGGAAGCTTTCTTT. It translates to CASSLFDRDEKEAFF.

This chain joins TRBV11-2 and TRBJ2-1; D remains unclear. This CDR3 comprises 14 residues. Per the germline V gene, CDR1 is SGHAT and CDR2 is FQNNGV. Trimming removed 5 bases from V and 9 bases from J, with 17 bases in between. The chain's CDR3 is CASSPVPVRSEQFF. CDR3 nucleotide sequence: TGTGCCAGCAGCCCCGTTCCAGTTAGGTCTGAGCAGTTCTTC.